This T cell receptor (beta chain) comes out of a study of cytomegalovirus exposure and HLA in healthy donors. General observations from the study: Presence/absence comparisons presumed near-even sequencing depth among donors. Some TCR beta chains (roughly 160 of them) were listed as cytomegalovirus-associated.

A note on this clone: Antigen specificity is unknown.

The trim removed 4 bases at V and 5 bases at J, leaving 8 bases unmatched. The CDR3 is made up of 15 amino acids. Germline V gene data show CDR1 as SEHNR and CDR2 as FQNEAQ (reference sequence). The study ran its PCR with 60 Vbeta and 13 Jbeta primers. Measured with immunoSEQ multiplex PCR; TCRdb has only the in-frame clones, and not every one. The sample yields approximately 200,000 clones, roughly 85% seen once. At collection, donors were nominally healthy, but unrecorded immune exposures were probable. The receptor was isolated from a woman aged 25 to 39 in good health and CMV-seropositive. This chain uses TRBV7-9 with TRBJ1-1; 9 nucleotides agree with TRBD1. Sequencing was done on a sample of PBMCs. This CDR3 is CASSSRRDRVTEAFF. CDR3 bases: TGTGCCAGCAGCTCCCGAAGGGACAGGGTGACTGAAGCTTTCTTT. The whole variable domain, filled in from reference TRBV7-9 and TRBJ1-1, reads DTGVSQNPRHKITKRGQNVTFRCDPISEHNRLYWYRQTLGQGPEFLTYFQNEAQLEKSRLLSDRFSAERPKGSFSTLEIQRTEQGDSAMYLCASSSRRDRVTEAFFGQGTRLTVV.